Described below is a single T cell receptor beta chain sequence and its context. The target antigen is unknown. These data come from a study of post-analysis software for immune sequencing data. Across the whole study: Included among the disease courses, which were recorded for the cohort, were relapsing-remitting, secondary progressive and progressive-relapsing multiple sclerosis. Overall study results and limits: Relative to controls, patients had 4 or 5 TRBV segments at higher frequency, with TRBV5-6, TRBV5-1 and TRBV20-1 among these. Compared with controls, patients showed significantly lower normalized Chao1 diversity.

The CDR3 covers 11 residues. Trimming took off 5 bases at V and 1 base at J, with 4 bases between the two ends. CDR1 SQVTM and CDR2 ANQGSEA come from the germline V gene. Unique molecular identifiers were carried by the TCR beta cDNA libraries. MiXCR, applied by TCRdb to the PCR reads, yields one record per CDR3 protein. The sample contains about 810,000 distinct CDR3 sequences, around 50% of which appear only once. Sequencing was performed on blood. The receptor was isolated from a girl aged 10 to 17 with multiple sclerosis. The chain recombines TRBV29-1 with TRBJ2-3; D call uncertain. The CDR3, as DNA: TGCAGCGTTCAGCGCACAGATACGCAGTATTTT. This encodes CSVQRTDTQYF.